The source of this TCR beta chain is a study of cytomegalovirus exposure and HLA in healthy donors. Study results and caveats: In the analysis, some V segments, TRBV6-2 and TRBV6-3 included, were excluded as indistinguishable.

The table lists this clone with a count of one. Its target is not known. Primers: 60 Vbeta forward and 13 Jbeta reverse. Clones were read by immunoSEQ multiplex PCR, and TCRdb kept only the in-frame ones, dropping some. The repertoire holds about 160,000 clones, with about four fifths as singletons. V was clipped by 4 bases and J by 0 bases; unmatched bases: 9. This CDR3 contains 18 residues. Germline CDR1 reads LGHNT; CDR2 reads FRNRAP. This receptor was taken from a man under 40 in good health and CMV-seronegative. Input material: PBMCs. The chain combines TRBV12-5 with TRBJ2-1; 10 bases are a match to TRBD2. The CDR3 DNA reads as TGTGCTAGTGGTTCGCCCGGGACTAGCGCGACCTCCTACAATGAGCAGTTCTTC. Translation: CASGSPGTSATSYNEQFF.